This T cell receptor beta chain was documented in a study of T cells in Graves' hyperthyroidism and ophthalmopathy. Study-level results: Separation of ophthalmopathy from stable hyperthyroidism was achieved by a 13 V-J model. Progression to ophthalmopathy was predicted a median of 6.5 months early. Within blood appeared most thyroid clonotypes that had expanded above 0.001.

This clonotype was detected many times. What it recognizes is unknown. Germline V gene lookup returns CDR1 SGHTA and CDR2 FQGTGA. Trimming stripped 6 bases from V and 10 bases from J, with 16 bases between. CDR3 length equals 13 residues. Amplification of TCR beta CDR3 regions was performed using RNA transcripts as template. Using the HTBI primer set, a first-round RT-PCR was run on the TCR CDR3. TCRdb re-analysed the multiplex PCR reads in MiXCR, keeping a single row per CDR3 protein. The table includes roughly 570,000 distinct CDR3 sequences, about 15% detected once. The sequenced sample was blood. This chain connects TRBV7-3 to TRBJ2-1, with a tentative D call TRBD2 (5 bases). This receptor was obtained from a woman in her 30s with Graves' hyperthyroidism. CDR3 coding DNA: TGTGCCAGCAGGGGGAACGGACTCTCGGAGCAGTTCTTC. It encodes CASRGNGLSEQFF.